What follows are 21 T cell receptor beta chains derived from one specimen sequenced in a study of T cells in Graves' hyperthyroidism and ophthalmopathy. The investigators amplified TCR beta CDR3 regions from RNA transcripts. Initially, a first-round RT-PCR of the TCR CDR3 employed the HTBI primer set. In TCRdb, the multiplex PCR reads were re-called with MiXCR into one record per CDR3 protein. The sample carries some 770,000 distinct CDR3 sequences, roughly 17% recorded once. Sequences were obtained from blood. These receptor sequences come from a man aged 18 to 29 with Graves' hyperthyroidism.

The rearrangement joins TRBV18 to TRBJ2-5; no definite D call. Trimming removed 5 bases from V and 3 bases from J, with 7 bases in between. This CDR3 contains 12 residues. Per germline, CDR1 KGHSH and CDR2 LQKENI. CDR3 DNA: TGTGCCAGCTCAGCCCGGGAAGAGACCCAGTACTTC. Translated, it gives CASSAREETQYF.

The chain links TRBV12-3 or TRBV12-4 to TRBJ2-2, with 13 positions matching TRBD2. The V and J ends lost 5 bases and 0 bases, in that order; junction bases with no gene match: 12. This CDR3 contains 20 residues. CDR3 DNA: TGTGCCAGCAGTCCAAGACTAGCGGGAGGTTCCTACTCGAACACCGGGGAGCTGTTTTTT. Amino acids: CASSPRLAGGSYSNTGELFF.

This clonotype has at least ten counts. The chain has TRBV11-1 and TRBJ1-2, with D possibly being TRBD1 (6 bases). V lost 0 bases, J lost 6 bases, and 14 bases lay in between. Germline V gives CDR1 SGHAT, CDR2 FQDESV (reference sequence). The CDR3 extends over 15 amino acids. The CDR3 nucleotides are TGTGCCAGCAGCTTAGCGCCGGGGACAATGGATGGCTACACCTTC. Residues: CASSLAPGTMDGYTF.

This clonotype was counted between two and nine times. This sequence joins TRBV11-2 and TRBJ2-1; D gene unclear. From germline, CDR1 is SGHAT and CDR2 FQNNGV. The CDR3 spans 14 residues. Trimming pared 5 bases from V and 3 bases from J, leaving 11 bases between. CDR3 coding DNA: TGTGCCAGCAGCCAAGGACGGGTCTACAATGAGCAGTTCTTC. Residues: CASSQGRVYNEQFF.

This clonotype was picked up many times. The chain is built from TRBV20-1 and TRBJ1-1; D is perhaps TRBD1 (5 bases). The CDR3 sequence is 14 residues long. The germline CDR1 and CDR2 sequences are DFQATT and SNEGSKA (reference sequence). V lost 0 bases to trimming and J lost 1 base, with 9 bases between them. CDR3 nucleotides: TGCAGTGCTAGAGATGGTACAGGGAACACTGAAGCTTTCTTT. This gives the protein CSARDGTGNTEAFF.

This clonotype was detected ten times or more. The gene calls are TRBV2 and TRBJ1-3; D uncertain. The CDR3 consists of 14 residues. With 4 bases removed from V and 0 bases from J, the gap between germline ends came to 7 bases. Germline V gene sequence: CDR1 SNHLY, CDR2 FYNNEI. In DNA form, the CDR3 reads TGTGCCAGCAGTGTCCCCTCCTCTGGAAACACCATATATTTT. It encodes CASSVPSSGNTIYF.

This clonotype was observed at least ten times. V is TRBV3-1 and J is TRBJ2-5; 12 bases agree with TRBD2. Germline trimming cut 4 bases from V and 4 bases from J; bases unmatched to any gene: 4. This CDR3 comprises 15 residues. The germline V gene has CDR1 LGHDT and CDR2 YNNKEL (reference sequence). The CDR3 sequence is CASSPQLAGGETQYF. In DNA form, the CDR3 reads TGTGCCAGCAGCCCCCAACTAGCGGGAGGAGAGACCCAGTACTTC.

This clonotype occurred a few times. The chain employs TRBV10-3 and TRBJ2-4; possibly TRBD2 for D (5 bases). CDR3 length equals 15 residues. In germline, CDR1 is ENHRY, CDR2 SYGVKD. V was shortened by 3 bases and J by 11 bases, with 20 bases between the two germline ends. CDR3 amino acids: CAISDRGKGTRVQYF. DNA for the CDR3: TGTGCCATCAGTGATCGAGGGAAGGGAACCCGAGTTCAGTACTTC.

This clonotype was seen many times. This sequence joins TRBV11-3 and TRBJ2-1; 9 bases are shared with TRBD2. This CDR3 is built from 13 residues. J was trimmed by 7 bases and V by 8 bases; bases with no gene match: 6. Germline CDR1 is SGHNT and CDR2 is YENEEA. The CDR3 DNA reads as TGTGCCAGCCAGGGGCTAGCGGGAAATGAGCAGTTCTTC. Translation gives CASQGLAGNEQFF.

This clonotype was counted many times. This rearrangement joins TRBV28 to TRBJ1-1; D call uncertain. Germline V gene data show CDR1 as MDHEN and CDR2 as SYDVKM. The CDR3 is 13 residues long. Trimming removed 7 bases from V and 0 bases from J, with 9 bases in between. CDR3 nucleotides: TGTGCCAGCAATGCAGATCTGAACACTGAAGCTTTCTTT. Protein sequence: CASNADLNTEAFF.

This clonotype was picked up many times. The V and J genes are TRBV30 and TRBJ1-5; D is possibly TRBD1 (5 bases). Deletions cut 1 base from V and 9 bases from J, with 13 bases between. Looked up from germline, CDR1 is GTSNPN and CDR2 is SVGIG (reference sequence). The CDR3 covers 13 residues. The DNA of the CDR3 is TGTGCCTGGAGTGCAGGGTATAGGTTGCCCCAGCATTTT. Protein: CAWSAGYRLPQHF.

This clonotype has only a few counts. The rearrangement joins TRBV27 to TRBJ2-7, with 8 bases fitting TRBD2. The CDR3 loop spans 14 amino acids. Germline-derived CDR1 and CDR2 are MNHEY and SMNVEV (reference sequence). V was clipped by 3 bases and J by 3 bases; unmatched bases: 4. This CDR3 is CASSFRAGGYEQYF. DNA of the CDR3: TGTGCCAGCAGTTTTAGGGCGGGAGGCTACGAGCAGTACTTC.

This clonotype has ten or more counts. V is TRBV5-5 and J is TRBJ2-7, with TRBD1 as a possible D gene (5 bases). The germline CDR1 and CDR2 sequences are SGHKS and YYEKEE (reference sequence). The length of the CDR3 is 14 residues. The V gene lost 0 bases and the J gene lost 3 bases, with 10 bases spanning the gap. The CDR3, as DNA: TGTGCCAGCAGCTTGGGGCAGGGTATCTACGAGCAGTACTTC. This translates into CASSLGQGIYEQYF.

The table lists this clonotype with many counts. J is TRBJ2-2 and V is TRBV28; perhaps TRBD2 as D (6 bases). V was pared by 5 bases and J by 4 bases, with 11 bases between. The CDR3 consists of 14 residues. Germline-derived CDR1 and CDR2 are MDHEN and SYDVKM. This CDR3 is CASSPGLSTGELFF. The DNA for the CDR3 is TGTGCCAGCAGTCCCGGACTATCCACCGGGGAGCTGTTTTTT.

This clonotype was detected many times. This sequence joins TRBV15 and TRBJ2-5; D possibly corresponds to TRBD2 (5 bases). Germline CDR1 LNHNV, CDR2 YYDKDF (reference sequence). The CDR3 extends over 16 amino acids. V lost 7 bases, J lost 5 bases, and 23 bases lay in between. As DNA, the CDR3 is TGTGCCACCACCCCCTCGCGTGGTGGAGGTGGGGAGACCCAGTACTTC. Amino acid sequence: CATTPSRGGGGETQYF.

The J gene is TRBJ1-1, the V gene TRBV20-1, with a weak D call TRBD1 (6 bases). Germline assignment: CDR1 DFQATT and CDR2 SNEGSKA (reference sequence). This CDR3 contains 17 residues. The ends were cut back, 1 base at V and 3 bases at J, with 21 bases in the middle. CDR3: CSARGEGRGEGYTEAFF. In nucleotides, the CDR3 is TGCAGTGCTAGAGGAGAGGGCAGGGGCGAGGGTTACACTGAAGCTTTCTTT.

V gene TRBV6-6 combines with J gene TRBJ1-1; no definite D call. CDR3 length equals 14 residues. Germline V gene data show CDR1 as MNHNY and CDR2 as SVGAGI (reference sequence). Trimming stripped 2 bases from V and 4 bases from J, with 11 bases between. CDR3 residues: CASSYELGGTEAFF. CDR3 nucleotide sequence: TGTGCCAGCAGTTACGAACTAGGAGGCACTGAAGCTTTCTTT.

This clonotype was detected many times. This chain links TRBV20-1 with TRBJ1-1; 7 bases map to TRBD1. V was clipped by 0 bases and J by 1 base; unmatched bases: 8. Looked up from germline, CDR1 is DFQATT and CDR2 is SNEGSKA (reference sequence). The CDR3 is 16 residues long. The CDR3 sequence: CSARDHLRTGNTEAFF. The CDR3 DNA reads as TGCAGTGCTAGAGATCATCTCCGGACAGGGAACACTGAAGCTTTCTTT.

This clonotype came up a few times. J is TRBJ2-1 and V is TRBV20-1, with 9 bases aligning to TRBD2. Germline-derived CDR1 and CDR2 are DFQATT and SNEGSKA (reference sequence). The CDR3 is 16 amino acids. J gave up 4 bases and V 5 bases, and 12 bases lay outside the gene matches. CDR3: CSAQGGGEALYNEQFF. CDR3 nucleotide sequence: TGCAGTGCTCAGGGCGGGGGGGAGGCCCTTTACAATGAGCAGTTCTTC.

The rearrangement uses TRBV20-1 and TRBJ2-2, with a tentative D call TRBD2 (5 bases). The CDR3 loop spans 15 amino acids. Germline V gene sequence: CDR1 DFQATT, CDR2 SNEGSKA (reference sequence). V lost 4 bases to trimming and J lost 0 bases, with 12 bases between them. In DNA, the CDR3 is TGCAGTGCTATTGGAGGCACCCCGAACACCGGGGAGCTGTTTTTT. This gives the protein CSAIGGTPNTGELFF.

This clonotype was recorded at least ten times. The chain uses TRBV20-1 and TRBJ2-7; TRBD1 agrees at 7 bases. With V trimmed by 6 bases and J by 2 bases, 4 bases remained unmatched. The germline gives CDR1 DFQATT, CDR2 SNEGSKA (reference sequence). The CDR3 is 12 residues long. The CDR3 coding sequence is TGCAGTGCCTGGGGACAGACCTACGAGCAGTACTTC. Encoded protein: CSAWGQTYEQYF.